This TCR beta chain was observed in a study of T cell responses to AZD1222 COVID-19 vaccine. J lost 1 base, V lost 4 bases, and 7 bases had no gene match. This CDR3 region has 16 residues. Germline CDR1 MNHEY, CDR2 SVGEGT. The data were produced by immunoSEQ multiplex PCR, yet TCRdb's version contains in-frame clones alone and is incomplete. The data hold roughly 140,000 clones, with around nine tenths observed a single time. Study conclusions and caveats: White British people made up most donors, females outnumbered males, and clonal diversity was possibly underestimated. Spike as a whole was targeted by vaccine-associated CD4 TCRs, dominant at 160-218 and 743-854. All repertoire sampling was performed exclusively after the peak T cell response.

Comments on this clone: Its antigen is unknown.

The specimen comprised peripheral blood, sampled on day 0 of MenACWY control vaccination. The source of this sequence is an adult in good health. The V and J genes are TRBV6-2 or TRBV6-3 and TRBJ1-5, with 7 bases lining up with TRBD1. The CDR3 loop is CASSWALGQSNQPQHF. The CDR3 DNA is TGTGCCAGCAGTTGGGCCCTGGGACAGAGCAATCAGCCCCAGCATTTT.